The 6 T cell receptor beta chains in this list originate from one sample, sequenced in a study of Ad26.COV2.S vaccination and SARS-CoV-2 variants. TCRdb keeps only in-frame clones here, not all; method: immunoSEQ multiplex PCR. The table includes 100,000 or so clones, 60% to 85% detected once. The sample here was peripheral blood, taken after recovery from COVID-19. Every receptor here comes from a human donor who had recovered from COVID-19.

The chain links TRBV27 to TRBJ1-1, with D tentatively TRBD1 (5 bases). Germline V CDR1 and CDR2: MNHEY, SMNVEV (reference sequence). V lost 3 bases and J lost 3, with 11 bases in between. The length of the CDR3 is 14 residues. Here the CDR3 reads CASSFRDLDTEAFF. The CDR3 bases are TGTGCCAGCAGTTTTCGGGACTTGGACACTGAAGCTTTCTTT.

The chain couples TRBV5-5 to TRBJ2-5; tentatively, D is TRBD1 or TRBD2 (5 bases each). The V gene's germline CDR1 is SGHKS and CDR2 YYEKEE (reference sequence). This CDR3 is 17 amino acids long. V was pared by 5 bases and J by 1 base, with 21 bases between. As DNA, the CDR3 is TGTGCCAGCAGATCAGGGACCTTCAACCCCTTCCAAGAGACCCAGTACTTC. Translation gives CASRSGTFNPFQETQYF.

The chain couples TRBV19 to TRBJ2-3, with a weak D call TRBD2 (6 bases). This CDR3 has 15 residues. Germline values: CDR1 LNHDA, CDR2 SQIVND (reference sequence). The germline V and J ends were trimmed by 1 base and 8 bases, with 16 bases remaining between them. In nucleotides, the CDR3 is TGTGCCAGTAGTATAGCGGGGGTATCTCTCCCTACGCAGTATTTT. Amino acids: CASSIAGVSLPTQYF. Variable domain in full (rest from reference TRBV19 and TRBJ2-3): DGGITQSPKYLFRKEGQNVTLSCEQNLNHDAMYWYRQDPGQGLRLIYYSQIVNDFQKGDIAEGYSVSREKKESFPLTVTSAQKNPTAFYLCASSIAGVSLPTQYFGPGTRLTVL.

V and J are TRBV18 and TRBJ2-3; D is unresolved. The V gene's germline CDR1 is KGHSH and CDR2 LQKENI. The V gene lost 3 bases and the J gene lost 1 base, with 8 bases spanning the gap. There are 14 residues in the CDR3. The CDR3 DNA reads TGTGCCAGCTCACCGGTACGGGGCACAGATACGCAGTATTTT. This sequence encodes CASSPVRGTDTQYF. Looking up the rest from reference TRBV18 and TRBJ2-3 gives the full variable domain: NAGVMQNPRHLVRRRGQEARLRCSPMKGHSHVYWYRQLPEEGLKFMVYLQKENIIDESGMPKERFSAEFPKEGPSILRIQQVVRGDSAAYFCASSPVRGTDTQYFGPGTRLTVL.

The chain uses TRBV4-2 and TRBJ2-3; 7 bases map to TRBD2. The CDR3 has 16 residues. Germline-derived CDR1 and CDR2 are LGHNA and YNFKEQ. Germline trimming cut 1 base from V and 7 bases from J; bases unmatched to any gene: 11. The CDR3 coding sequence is TGTGCCAGCAGCCAAGGGGGAGGGACTCATGGAAATACGCAGTATTTT. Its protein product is CASSQGGGTHGNTQYF.

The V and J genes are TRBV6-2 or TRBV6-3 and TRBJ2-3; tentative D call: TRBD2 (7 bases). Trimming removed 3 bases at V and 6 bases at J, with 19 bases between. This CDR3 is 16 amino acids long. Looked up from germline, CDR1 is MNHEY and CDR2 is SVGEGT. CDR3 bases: TGTGCCAGCAGTTATTCGGCGGGGGCCAGCTGGGATACGCAGTATTTT. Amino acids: CASSYSAGASWDTQYF.